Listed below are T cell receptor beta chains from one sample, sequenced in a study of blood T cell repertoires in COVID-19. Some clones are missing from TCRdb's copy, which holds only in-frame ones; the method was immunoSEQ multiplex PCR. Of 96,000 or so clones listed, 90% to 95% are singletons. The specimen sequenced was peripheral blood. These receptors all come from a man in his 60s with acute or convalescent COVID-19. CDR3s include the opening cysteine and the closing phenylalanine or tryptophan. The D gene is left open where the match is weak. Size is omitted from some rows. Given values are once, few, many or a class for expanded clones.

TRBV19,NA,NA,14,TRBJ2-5,CASSRGTGIETQYF,TGTGCCAGTAGCCGAGGTACAGGGATCGAGACCCAGTACTTC
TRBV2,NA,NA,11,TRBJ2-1,CASCKVFEQFF,TGTGCCAGCTGTAAAGTATTTGAGCAGTTCTTC
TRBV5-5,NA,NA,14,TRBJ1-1,CASSGYGTSAEAFF,TGTGCCAGCAGCGGCTACGGGACATCGGCTGAAGCTTTCTTT
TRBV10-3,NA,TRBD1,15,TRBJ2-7,CAISESGQGAYEQYF,TGTGCCATCAGTGAGTCGGGACAGGGGGCCTACGAGCAGTACTTC
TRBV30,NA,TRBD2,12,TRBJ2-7,CAWSSGSGWQYF,TGTGCCTGGTCTAGCGGGAGCGGGTGGCAGTACTTC
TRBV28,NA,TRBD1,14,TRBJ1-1,CASSLSNRGQRAFF,TGTGCCAGCAGTTTATCGAACAGGGGGCAGCGGGCTTTCTTT
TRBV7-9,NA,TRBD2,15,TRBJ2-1,CASSPSGSFYNEQFF,TGTGCCAGCAGCCCGAGCGGGAGCTTCTACAATGAGCAGTTCTTC
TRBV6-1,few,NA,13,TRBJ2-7,CASSEAVQYEQYF,TGTGCCAGCAGTGAAGCCGTACAGTACGAGCAGTACTTC
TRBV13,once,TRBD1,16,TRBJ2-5,CASSQGEKGYQETQYF,TGTGCCAGCAGCCAGGGGGAGAAGGGGTACCAAGAGACCCAGTACTTC
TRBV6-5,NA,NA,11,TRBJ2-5,CASTVGQTQYF,TGTGCCAGCACGGTGGGGCAGACCCAGTACTTC
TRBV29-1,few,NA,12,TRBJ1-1,CSVGQVNTEAFF,TGCAGCGTTGGGCAGGTGAACACTGAAGCTTTCTTT
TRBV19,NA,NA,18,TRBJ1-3,CASSIRDNDPSSGNTIYF,TGTGCCAGTAGTATCAGGGACAACGACCCGAGCTCTGGAAACACCATATATTTT
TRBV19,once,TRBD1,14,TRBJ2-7,CASSIPDRWNEQYF,TGTGCCAGTAGTATACCGGACAGGTGGAACGAGCAGTACTTC
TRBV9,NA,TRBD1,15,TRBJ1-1,CASSEVRGLAFEAFF,TGTGCCAGCAGCGAGGTCAGGGGGCTAGCTTTTGAAGCTTTCTTT
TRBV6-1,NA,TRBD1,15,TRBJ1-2,CASSDLLGGAGGYTF,TGTGCCAGCAGTGACCTTTTAGGGGGCGCAGGTGGCTACACCTTC
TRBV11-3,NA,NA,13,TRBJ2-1,CASSRSGSNEQFF,TGTGCCAGCAGCCGTAGCGGATCCAATGAGCAGTTCTTC
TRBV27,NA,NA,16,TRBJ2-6,CASSAPTVPGANVLTF,TGTGCCAGCAGCGCACCGACAGTCCCCGGGGCCAACGTCCTGACTTTC
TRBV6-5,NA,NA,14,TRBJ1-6,CASSSSGGVPPLHF,TGTGCCAGCAGTTCCTCTGGGGGCGTCCCACCCCTCCACTTT
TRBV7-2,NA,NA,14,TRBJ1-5,CASSLATGNQPQHF,TGTGCCAGCAGCTTAGCGACTGGCAATCAGCCCCAGCATTTT
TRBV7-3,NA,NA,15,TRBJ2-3,CASSLGSGSQDTQYF,TGTGCCAGCAGCTTAGGGAGTGGGTCACAAGATACGCAGTATTTT
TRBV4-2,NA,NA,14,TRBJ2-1,CASSRDILYNEQFF,TGTGCCAGCAGCCGGGACATCCTCTACAATGAGCAGTTCTTC
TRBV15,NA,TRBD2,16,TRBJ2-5,CATSRVDTSGTATQYF,TGTGCCACCAGCAGAGTAGACACTAGCGGGACGGCGACCCAGTACTTC
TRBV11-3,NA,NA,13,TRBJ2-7,CASSLSSSYEQYF,TGTGCCAGCAGCTTATCCAGCTCCTACGAGCAGTACTTC
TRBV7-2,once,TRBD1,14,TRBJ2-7,CASSPGQGRYEQYF,TGTGCCAGCAGCCCCGGACAGGGGAGGTACGAGCAGTACTTC
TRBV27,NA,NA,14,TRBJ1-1,CASTPTAFNTEAFF,TGTGCCAGCACCCCGACAGCCTTTAACACTGAAGCTTTCTTT
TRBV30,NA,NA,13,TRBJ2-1,CAWSVESYNEQFF,TGTGCCTGGAGTGTTGAGTCCTACAATGAGCAGTTCTTC
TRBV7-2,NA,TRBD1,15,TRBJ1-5,CASSSGTGGTQPQHF,TGTGCCAGCAGCTCCGGGACAGGGGGCACTCAGCCCCAGCATTTT
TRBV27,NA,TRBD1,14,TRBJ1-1,CASSFTGGYGEAFF,TGTGCCAGCAGTTTTACAGGGGGCTATGGTGAAGCTTTCTTT
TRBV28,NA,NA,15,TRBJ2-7,CASSLFGGLDYEQYF,TGTGCCAGCAGTTTATTCGGGGGACTGGACTACGAGCAGTACTTC
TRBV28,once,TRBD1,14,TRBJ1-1,CASRGQGTATEAFF,TGTGCCAGCAGGGGACAGGGAACCGCGACTGAAGCTTTCTTT
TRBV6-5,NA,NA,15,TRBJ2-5,CASSYVWGEVETQYF,TGTGCCAGCAGTTACGTTTGGGGCGAGGTGGAGACCCAGTACTTC
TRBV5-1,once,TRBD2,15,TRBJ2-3,CASSSYSGSTDTQYF,TGCGCCAGCAGTTCCTATAGCGGGAGCACAGATACGCAGTATTTT
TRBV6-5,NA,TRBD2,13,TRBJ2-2,CASQRENTGELFF,TGTGCCAGCCAGCGGGAGAACACCGGGGAGCTGTTTTTT
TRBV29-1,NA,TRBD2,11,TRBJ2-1,CSGLAGNEQFF,TGCAGCGGACTAGCGGGCAATGAGCAGTTCTTC
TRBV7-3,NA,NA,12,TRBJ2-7,CASSSPGSEQYF,TGTGCCAGCAGCTCCCCGGGGAGCGAGCAGTACTTC
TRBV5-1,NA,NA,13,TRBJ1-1,CASSLLRNTEAFF,TGCGCCAGCAGCTTGCTAAGGAACACTGAAGCTTTCTTT
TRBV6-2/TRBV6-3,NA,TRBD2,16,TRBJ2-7,CASSFTTSGSSYEQYF,TGTGCCAGCAGTTTCACGACTAGCGGGAGTTCCTACGAGCAGTACTTC
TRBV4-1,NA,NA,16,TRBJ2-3,CASSQEERLGTDTQYF,TGCGCCAGCAGCCAAGAGGAGAGGCTAGGCACAGATACGCAGTATTTT
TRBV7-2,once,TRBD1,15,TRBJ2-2,CASSLGTGGSGELFF,TGTGCCAGCAGCTTAGGGACAGGGGGCTCCGGGGAGCTGTTTTTT
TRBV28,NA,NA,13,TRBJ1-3,CASLPGAGNTIYF,TGTGCCAGCCTGCCAGGGGCAGGAAACACCATATATTTT
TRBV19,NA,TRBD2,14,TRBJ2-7,CASSTSTSGSEQYF,TGTGCCAGTAGTACTTCGACTAGCGGGAGCGAGCAGTACTTC
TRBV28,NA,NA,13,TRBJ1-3,CASSQGSGNTIYF,TGTGCCAGCAGCCAGGGTTCAGGAAACACCATATATTTT
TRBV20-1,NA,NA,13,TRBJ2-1,CSASRGNYNEQFF,TGCAGTGCTAGTCGCGGGAACTACAATGAGCAGTTCTTC
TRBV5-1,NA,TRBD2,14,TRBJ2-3,CASSTSGETDTQYF,TGCGCCAGCTCGACTAGCGGAGAAACAGATACGCAGTATTTT
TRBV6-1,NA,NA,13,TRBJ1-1,CASSETAKTEAFF,TGTGCCAGCAGTGAGACAGCCAAAACTGAAGCTTTCTTT
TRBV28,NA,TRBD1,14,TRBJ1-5,CASRDRISNQPQHF,TGTGCCAGCAGGGACAGGATTAGCAATCAGCCCCAGCATTTT
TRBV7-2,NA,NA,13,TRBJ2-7,CASSLVISYEQYF,TGTGCCAGCAGCTTAGTTATTTCCTACGAGCAGTACTTC
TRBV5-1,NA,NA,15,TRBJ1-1,CASSLGSEPYTEAFF,TGCGCCAGCAGCTTGGGGTCAGAACCATACACTGAAGCTTTCTTT
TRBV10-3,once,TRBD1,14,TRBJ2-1,CAISARDSYYEQFF,TGTGCCATCAGTGCCCGGGACAGCTATTATGAGCAGTTCTTC
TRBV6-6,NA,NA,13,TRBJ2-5,CASSGNPEETQYF,TGTGCCAGCAGCGGGAATCCCGAAGAGACCCAGTACTTC
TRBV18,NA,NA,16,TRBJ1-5,CASSPPGGLGNQPQHF,TGTGCCAGCTCACCTCCGGGAGGGCTTGGCAATCAGCCCCAGCATTTT
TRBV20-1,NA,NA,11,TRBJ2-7,CSAKGAYEQYF,TGCAGTGCTAAGGGGGCCTACGAGCAGTACTTC
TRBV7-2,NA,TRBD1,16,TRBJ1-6,CASSLVRGRNNSPLHF,TGTGCCAGCAGCTTAGTCAGGGGGAGGAATAATTCACCCCTCCACTTT
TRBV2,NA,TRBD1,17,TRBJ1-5,CASARVFRQGANQPQHF,TGTGCCAGCGCTCGGGTATTCAGACAGGGGGCAAATCAGCCCCAGCATTTT
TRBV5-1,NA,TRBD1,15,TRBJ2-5,CASSYLGQIQETQYF,TGCGCCAGCAGCTACCTGGGACAGATACAAGAGACCCAGTACTTC